The next 10 T cell receptor beta chains were all read from a single sample in a study of blood T cell repertoires in COVID-19. Libraries were prepared by immunoSEQ multiplex PCR; TCRdb keeps only in-frame clonotypes and omits some of them. The sample contains some 290,000 clones, nearly 90% of which appear only once. Sequencing was carried out using peripheral blood. These receptors were taken from a woman aged 40 to 49 with COVID-19, enrolled during active disease.

V is TRBV5-4 and J is TRBJ2-5, with 7 nucleotides matching TRBD2. The V gene's germline CDR1 is SGHNT and CDR2 YYREEE (reference sequence). This CDR3 has 17 residues. V lost 4 bases to trimming and J lost 5 bases; unmatched junction nucleotides: 17. The CDR3 region has the DNA TGTGCCAGCAGCGGCCCCGGATGGGTAGCGGGTCAGGAGACCCAGTACTTC. Translated, it gives CASSGPGWVAGQETQYF.

The CDR3 DNA sequence: TGTGCCAGCAGCTTGGGGAGGGTAGTCTCTGGCTACACCTTC. Its protein product is CASSLGRVVSGYTF. The rearrangement links TRBV5-8 to TRBJ1-2, with D hard to call. Deletions cut 0 bases from V and 7 bases from J, with 13 bases between. This CDR3 has 14 amino acids. CDR1 is SGHTS and CDR2 is YDEGEE in the germline V gene.

The CDR3 reads CASSQADRGGTEAFF. As DNA, the CDR3 is TGCGCCAGCAGCCAAGCGGACAGGGGTGGGACTGAAGCTTTCTTT. This chain links TRBV4-1 with TRBJ1-1, with 9 nucleotides matching TRBD1. V was clipped by 1 base and J by 5 bases; unmatched bases: 5. Germline values: CDR1 MGHRA, CDR2 YSYEKL. This CDR3 spans 15 amino acids.

This rearrangement joins TRBV29-1 to TRBJ2-7, with 7 bases that match TRBD2. V was clipped by 6 bases and J by 4 bases; unmatched bases: 6. The CDR3 totals 12 residues. Germline V CDR1 and CDR2: SQVTM, ANQGSEA. The CDR3 DNA reads as TGCAGCGTCGGACTAGAGGGGTACGAGCAGTACTTC. The encoded protein is CSVGLEGYEQYF.

V gene TRBV28 combines with J gene TRBJ1-1; unclear D gene. V lost 2 bases, J lost 4 bases, and 5 bases lay in between. The CDR3 sequence is 12 residues long. Germline CDR1 and CDR2: MDHEN and SYDVKM. Written as DNA, the CDR3 is TGTGCCAGCAGTTTACTCAGCACTGAAGCTTTCTTT. Residues: CASSLLSTEAFF.

This clone was counted between two and nine times. V usage is TRBV6-5 and J usage is TRBJ1-1; D gene ambiguous. CDR1 and CDR2 (germline): MNHEY, SVGAGI. The CDR3 is made up of 11 amino acids. V was cut by 4 bases and J by 3 bases, with 3 bases left in between. The CDR3 loop is CASSSYTEAFF. The DNA of the CDR3 is TGTGCCAGCAGTTCGTACACTGAAGCTTTCTTT.

This chain uses TRBV7-8 with TRBJ1-3; D possibly corresponds to TRBD1 (5 bases). Germline CDR1 SGHVS, CDR2 FQNEAQ. Trimming took off 0 bases at V and 0 bases at J, with 21 bases between the two ends. This CDR3 comprises 20 residues. CDR3 loop: CASSLAGTERGKISGNTIYF. CDR3 in DNA: TGTGCCAGCAGCTTAGCTGGGACTGAAAGGGGTAAAATCTCTGGAAACACCATATATTTT. The full variable domain, completed using reference TRBV7-8 and TRBJ1-3, is GAGVSQSPRYKVAKRGQDVALRCDPISGHVSLFWYQQALGQGPEFLTYFQNEAQLDKSGLPSDRFFAERPEGSVSTLKIQRTQQEDSAVYLCASSLAGTERGKISGNTIYFGEGSWLTVV.

V and J are TRBV5-6 and TRBJ1-1, with 10 bases identical to TRBD1. In germline, CDR1 is SGHDT, CDR2 YYEEEE. CDR3 length: 14 amino acids. V was pared by 0 bases and J by 7 bases, with 3 bases of the junction left unmatched. The CDR3: CASSLGTGGNEAFF. The CDR3 DNA reads TGTGCCAGCAGCTTGGGGACAGGGGGAAATGAAGCTTTCTTT.

This chain connects TRBV7-9 to TRBJ2-2, with 8 bases identical to TRBD2. V shed 2 bases, J shed 2 bases, and the junction held 4 bases outside the gene matches. The CDR3 runs 16 residues. Germline assignment: CDR1 SEHNR and CDR2 FQNEAQ (reference sequence). CDR3 in DNA: TGTGCCAGCAGCTTATATGGGACTAGAAACACCGGGGAGCTGTTTTTT. Encoded protein: CASSLYGTRNTGELFF.

This rearrangement joins TRBV18 to TRBJ1-1; tentatively, D is TRBD1 (5 bases). This CDR3 is built from 15 residues. Per germline, CDR1 KGHSH and CDR2 LQKENI. V dropped 2 bases and J dropped 6 bases, with 16 bases sitting between them. The CDR3 is CASSPVGGRIPEAFF. The CDR3 nucleotides are TGTGCCAGCTCACCAGTGGGGGGAAGGATACCTGAAGCTTTCTTT.